This TCR delta chain was profiled in a study of γδ T cells in repeated Plasmodium falciparum infection. Study-level findings and limits: Over time and infection, Vgamma9/Vdelta2+ repertoires remained highly stable and polyclonal.

This clone showed up many times. The target antigen is unknown. TCRdb's protein for this DNA is that of a much larger clone and differs from the translation at residue 4, likely a read error; the protein shown is the DNA translation. TCRdb redid clone calling on the multiplex PCR reads using CATT. The sample shows approximately 60,000 delta-chain clones, around 1.7% of them seen only once. Per the germline V gene, CDR1 is TSWWSYY and CDR2 is QGS. V shed 8 bases and J 0 bases; nucleotides not matched to a gene: 27. This CDR3 is 21 amino acids long. Vgamma9/Vdelta2+ and Vdelta2-negative gammadelta T cells were flow-sorted from PBMC for bulk sequencing.

The V call is TRDV1, the J call TRDJ1, with 7 bases lining up with TRDD3. The J gene is not listed in TCRdb, so it was assigned here from a DNA match to germline. Sequencing input: gamma-delta T cells from blood. This TCR was recovered from a pool of human donors (malaria-infected and uninfected, not separated). CDR3 amino acids: CALRVSPTLSYWGFYTDKLIF. The CDR3 nucleotides are TGTGCTCTTAGGGTTTCGCCTACTCTATCTTACTGGGGATTTTACACCGATAAACTCATCTTT.